The clone carrying this T cell receptor beta chain was picked up a small number of times. Its specificity is not known. This CDR3 is built from 16 residues. Between the trimmed V and J ends, which lost 1 base and 8 bases, there was a span of 16 bases. CDR1 and CDR2 (germline): KGHDR, SFDVKD. These data come from a study of CD8+CD57+ T cells in acquired aplastic anemia. Study-wide points: Patients and controls had CD8+ Simpson's diversity values that were not significantly distinct. Among patients, total CD4+ and CD8+ pools exceeded CD8+CD57+ cells in diversity. In common between the patients and the controls were twenty-nine CD8+ CDR3 sequences.

Genomic DNA provided the template from which TCR beta VDJ and CDR3 profiles were obtained. Via MiXCR, TCRdb re-called the reads, giving one row per CDR3 protein. The sample records about 16,000 distinct CDR3 sequences, more than 30% being singletons. Patients chosen for sequencing had CD8+CD57+ cells that had expanded, as shown by flow cytometry. Additionally, CD8+CD57+ effector memory cells underwent sequencing in 2 of 12 patients. Severe acquired aplastic anemia was present in every patient. Material: CD8+CD57+ T cells sorted from PBMCs. As for subset: bead-enriched CD8+CD57+ effector memory T cells from SAA patients. This clonotype originated in a human donor with aplastic anemia. The chain has TRBV24-1 and TRBJ1-4; the D gene is possibly TRBD1 (6 bases). The CDR3 DNA is TGTGCCACCAGTGATTTAGGGGGACCGGAGAGGGAAAAACTGTTTTTT. This codes for CATSDLGGPEREKLFF.